These 20 T cell receptor beta chains came from one sample sequenced in a study of blood T cell repertoires in COVID-19. Generated by immunoSEQ multiplex PCR, the TCRdb table keeps only in-frame clones and is missing some. This repertoire shows around 260,000 clones, over 70% found once; its top ten account for roughly a tenth. Sequences were obtained from peripheral blood. Receptor source: a woman aged 70-85 years with COVID-19, enrolled during active disease.

The chain carries TRBV6-7 and TRBJ2-1; TRBD2 is a possible D gene (7 bases). TRBV6-7 is marked as an open reading frame, function uncertain. The CDR3 loop spans 18 amino acids. V gave up 1 base and J gave up 9 bases, with 25 bases separating them. The CDR3 DNA sequence: TGTGCCAGCAGTTACTATATCAAGGCCGGCGGGGGCTGGGGTGAGCAGTTCTTC. This sequence encodes CASSYYIKAGGGWGEQFF.

The genes are TRBV28 and TRBJ2-7, with 12 bases identical to TRBD2. With V trimmed by 6 bases and J by 12 bases, 6 bases remained unmatched. The germline CDR1 and CDR2 sequences are MDHEN and SYDVKM. CDR3 length equals 12 residues. The chain's CDR3 is CASRTSGSRWYF. The CDR3 nucleotides are TGTGCCAGCAGGACTAGCGGGAGTAGGTGGTACTTC.

This clone was detected only once. The chain couples TRBV9 to TRBJ2-1; D gene uncertain. The CDR3 is made up of 15 amino acids. V dropped 0 bases and J dropped 3 bases, with 10 bases sitting between them. The V gene's germline CDR1 is SGDLS and CDR2 YYNGEE. As DNA, the CDR3 is TGTGCCAGCAGCGTAGTGAGTGGAGACTACAATGAGCAGTTCTTC. It yields the protein CASSVVSGDYNEQFF.

The chain uses TRBV5-1 and TRBJ2-7; 7 bases match TRBD2. Germline V gene lookup returns CDR1 SGHRS and CDR2 YFSETQ. The CDR3 runs 15 residues. V shed 0 bases and J 9 bases; nucleotides not matched to a gene: 12. DNA for the CDR3: TGCGCCAGCAGCTTGGAGAGGCGGGAGAGGCAAGTGCAGTACTTC. Its translation: CASSLERRERQVQYF.

The chain joins TRBV5-1 to TRBJ2-3; the D gene is possibly TRBD2 (6 bases). CDR3 length: 16 residues. With 4 bases removed from V and 5 bases from J, the gap between germline ends came to 20 bases. Germline V CDR1 and CDR2: SGHRS, YFSETQ. CDR3 DNA: TGCGCCAGCAGCCCGGAGGGCCGGGCTGTCGGAGATACGCAGTATTTT. This translates into CASSPEGRAVGDTQYF.

The CDR3 coding sequence is TGTGCCTGGAGCCCGGACAGGGATCAGCCCCAGCATTTT. This encodes CAWSPDRDQPQHF. This chain links TRBV30 with TRBJ1-5; 8 bases align to TRBD1. Per germline, CDR1 GTSNPN and CDR2 SVGIG (reference sequence). J was trimmed by 5 bases and V by 3 bases; bases with no gene match: 3. CDR3 length: 13 amino acids.

In its sample, this clone was seen a few times. The chain is built from TRBV6-6 and TRBJ2-7, with D perhaps TRBD1 (5 bases). CDR3 length equals 18 residues. V lost 5 bases to trimming and J lost 4 bases, with 27 bases between them. Germline V gives CDR1 MNHNY, CDR2 SVGAGI (reference sequence). In DNA, the CDR3 is TGTGCCAGCAGTCAAATTAAAACAGGTTCCCCGAGCCGGTACGAGCAGTACTTC. Translation: CASSQIKTGSPSRYEQYF.

As regards this clone: This specimen includes other DNA sequences encoding the same CDR3. The chain links TRBV5-1 to TRBJ1-3, with 7 bases identical to TRBD1. This CDR3 spans 15 amino acids. Germline CDR1 is SGHRS and CDR2 is YFSETQ. The trim removed 4 bases at V and 3 bases at J, leaving 7 bases unmatched. The CDR3: CASSLSGGGGNTIYF. DNA for the CDR3: TGCGCCAGCAGCCTATCAGGGGGTGGTGGAAACACCATATATTTT.

This clone came up once. The rearrangement links TRBV5-1 to TRBJ2-7; TRBD1 agrees at 9 bases. The CDR3 spans 15 residues. Germline V gives CDR1 SGHRS, CDR2 YFSETQ. Trimming at V came to 4 bases and at J to 4 bases, leaving 9 bases not matched to a gene. The CDR3: CASSRGTGFIYEQYF. DNA of the CDR3: TGCGCCAGCAGCAGAGGGACAGGGTTTATTTACGAGCAGTACTTC.

The V call is TRBV6-2 or TRBV6-3, the J call TRBJ2-7; 9 bases match TRBD2. Germline CDR1 reads MNHEY; CDR2 reads SVGEGT. This CDR3 region has 16 residues. V lost 4 bases to trimming and J lost 3 bases; unmatched junction nucleotides: 10. CDR3 residues: CASSLSTSGLVYEQYF. The CDR3 DNA reads TGTGCCAGCAGTTTATCCACTAGCGGGTTAGTCTACGAGCAGTACTTC.

The chain combines TRBV6-5 with TRBJ1-2; TRBD1 agrees at 8 bases. Germline assignment: CDR1 MNHEY and CDR2 SVGAGI. V lost 7 bases, J lost 8 bases, and 9 bases stayed unmatched. This CDR3 has 13 amino acids. The CDR3: CASTRQGSWGYTF. CDR3 in DNA: TGTGCCAGCACTCGACAGGGGTCCTGGGGCTACACCTTC.

The gene calls are TRBV29-1 and TRBJ1-1; 9 positions agree with TRBD1. The CDR3 runs 13 residues. Germline CDR1 is SQVTM and CDR2 is ANQGSEA. V lost 5 bases, J lost 5 bases, and 6 bases stayed unmatched. The chain's CDR3 is CSVSGQGRTEAFF. CDR3 sequence (DNA): TGCAGCGTTTCCGGACAGGGGAGAACTGAAGCTTTCTTT.

This chain connects TRBV19 to TRBJ2-7; maybe TRBD2 (5 bases). V was trimmed by 3 bases and J by 4 bases, leaving 10 bases between them. The length of the CDR3 is 13 residues. The germline V gene encodes CDR1 LNHDA and CDR2 SQIVND (reference sequence). The DNA for the CDR3 is TGTGCCAGTAGTATCTCCGGGGTATACGAGCAGTACTTC. Translating gives CASSISGVYEQYF.

This clone has only one observation. The V and J genes are TRBV14 and TRBJ2-5; perhaps TRBD2 as D (5 bases). The germline gives CDR1 SGHDN, CDR2 FVKESK. This CDR3 region has 16 residues. The germline V and J ends were trimmed by 0 bases and 1 base, with 12 bases remaining between them. CDR3 nucleotides: TGTGCCAGCAGCCAAGAAGGTCCGACTATCCAAGAGACCCAGTACTTC. This sequence encodes CASSQEGPTIQETQYF.

The chain uses TRBV7-2 and TRBJ2-7, with 11 bases matching TRBD2. Trimming at V came to 1 base and at J to 5 bases, leaving 7 bases not matched to a gene. The CDR3 runs to 16 residues. Looked up from germline, CDR1 is SGHTA and CDR2 is FQGNSA. The CDR3 sequence is CASSLDFTSGRNEQYF. CDR3 in DNA: TGTGCCAGCAGCTTAGATTTCACTAGCGGGAGAAACGAGCAGTACTTC.

The gene calls are TRBV27 and TRBJ2-2; D perhaps matches TRBD1 (5 bases). V was shortened by 3 bases and J by 5 bases, with 16 bases between the two germline ends. The germline CDR1 and CDR2 sequences are MNHEY and SMNVEV (reference sequence). This CDR3 spans 16 amino acids. DNA of the CDR3: TGTGCCAGCAGTTTTCTGATCAGGGCTAAAACCGGGGAGCTGTTTTTT. Translation: CASSFLIRAKTGELFF.

The gene calls are TRBV7-9 and TRBJ2-7; tentative D call: TRBD1 (5 bases). CDR3 size: 15 residues. V lost 2 bases and J 5 bases, leaving 16 bases between the germline ends. Germline CDR1 and CDR2: SEHNR and FQNEAQ (reference sequence). CDR3 loop: CASSLIGTRVDEQYF. The DNA of the CDR3 is TGTGCCAGCAGCTTAATAGGTACCAGGGTGGACGAGCAGTACTTC.

This chain connects TRBV9 to TRBJ2-1, with TRBD2 matching 9 bases. V lost 1 base and J lost 2; bases outside the gene matches: 16. The germline V gene encodes CDR1 SGDLS and CDR2 YYNGEE. The CDR3 runs to 20 residues. CDR3 sequence: CASSVSTPPASGATYNEQFF. CDR3 coding DNA: TGTGCCAGCAGCGTATCTACCCCCCCAGCTAGCGGGGCTACCTACAATGAGCAGTTCTTC.

The chain joins TRBV5-6 to TRBJ2-3; TRBD2 might be the D (5 bases). The CDR3 runs to 15 residues. CDR1 SGHDT and CDR2 YYEEEE come from the germline V gene. Between the trimmed V and J ends, which lost 4 bases and 0 bases, there was a span of 12 bases. CDR3 protein: CASSPFGGSTDTQYF. CDR3 sequence (DNA): TGTGCCAGCAGCCCTTTTGGCGGGAGCACAGATACGCAGTATTTT.

The chain combines TRBV4-1 with TRBJ1-5; 10 nucleotides line up with TRBD1. The germline V gene encodes CDR1 MGHRA and CDR2 YSYEKL. There are 19 residues in the CDR3. The ends lost 2 bases at V and 2 bases at J; junction bases unmatched: 12. This chain's CDR3 is CASSQNILDRGQGNQPQHF. The CDR3, as DNA: TGCGCCAGCAGCCAAAACATCCTAGACAGGGGGCAGGGCAATCAGCCCCAGCATTTT.